Presented here are 8 T cell receptor beta chains from one specimen sequenced in a study of beta chain features in type 1 diabetes. Antigens for these TCRs are unknown. Since all of the isolated RNA was reverse transcribed, expressed TCRB transcripts were what got sequenced. TCRdb's table, derived via immunoSEQ multiplex PCR, lists solely in-frame clones and lacks some. The sample holds around 180,000 clones; approximately 7.9% are singletons and the top ten take roughly 0.5%. Findings and caveats of the study: In all four CD4+ subsets, TCRB CDR3 length was significantly, moderately reduced in type 1 diabetes.

The specimen sequenced was central memory CD4+ T cells from blood. The receptors stem from a man aged 18 to 30 with type 1 diabetes.

The V call is TRBV7-2, the J call TRBJ2-3; perhaps TRBD1 as D (5 bases). The germline V gene encodes CDR1 SGHTA and CDR2 FQGNSA. CDR3 length: 13 amino acids. V lost 5 bases and J 2 bases, leaving 8 bases between the germline ends. CDR3 sequence reads: CASSRGLTDTQYF. The CDR3 DNA follows: TGTGCCAGCAGCAGGGGCCTCACAGATACGCAGTATTTT.

This clone was observed many times. The J gene is TRBJ1-1, the V gene TRBV30, with D maybe TRBD1 (5 bases). The CDR3 is 12 residues long. Germline V gives CDR1 GTSNPN, CDR2 SVGIG (reference sequence). Between the trimmed V and J ends, which lost 4 bases and 4 bases, there was a span of 10 bases. Written as DNA, the CDR3 is TGTGCCTGGAACGATAGGGGCACTGAAGCTTTCTTT. Translation: CAWNDRGTEAFF.

This clone was counted between two and nine times. This rearrangement joins TRBV2 to TRBJ2-7; 9 positions match TRBD1. CDR1 is SNHLY and CDR2 is FYNNEI in the germline V gene. This CDR3 contains 13 residues. V lost 3 bases, J lost 4 bases, and 1 base stayed unmatched. As DNA, the CDR3 is TGTGCCAGCAGTGAGGACAGGGGTTACGAGCAGTACTTC. The encoded protein is CASSEDRGYEQYF.

The chain uses TRBV7-2 and TRBJ2-5, with TRBD1 identical over 7 bases. The CDR3 has 13 amino acids. Germline trimming cut 3 bases from V and 5 bases from J; bases unmatched to any gene: 3. Germline V gives CDR1 SGHTA, CDR2 FQGNSA. The CDR3 nucleotides are TGTGCCAGCAGCTTGACAGGGTATGAGACCCAGTACTTC. It is translated as CASSLTGYETQYF.

The genes are TRBV18 and TRBJ1-1, with 7 bases lining up with TRBD1. V trimming: 4 bases; J trimming: 7 bases; junction bases outside the gene matches: 6. The germline V gene has CDR1 KGHSH and CDR2 LQKENI. This CDR3 is 13 amino acids long. In DNA form, the CDR3 reads TGTGCCAGCTCACTAGGGACAGAGCTTGAAGCTTTCTTT. Its translation is CASSLGTELEAFF.

This clone was counted only a few times. The chain combines TRBV5-4 with TRBJ2-1, with D perhaps matching TRBD2 (6 bases). V lost 4 bases and J 4 bases, leaving 12 bases between the germline ends. The CDR3 runs to 14 residues. The germline gives CDR1 SGHNT, CDR2 YYREEE (reference sequence). The CDR3 sequence: CASSPEDYYNEQFF. CDR3 coding DNA: TGTGCCAGCAGCCCGGAGGACTATTACAATGAGCAGTTCTTC. Using reference TRBV5-4 and TRBJ2-1 for the parts outside the CDR3, the full variable domain is ETGVTQSPTHLIKTRGQQVTLRCSSQSGHNTVSWYQQALGQGPQFIFQYYREEENGRGNFPPRFSGLQFPNYSSELNVNALELDDSALYLCASSPEDYYNEQFFGPGTRLTVL.

This chain uses TRBV7-9 with TRBJ2-7, with D perhaps TRBD2 (5 bases). Germline loops: CDR1 SEHNR, CDR2 FQNEAQ (reference sequence). This CDR3 contains 13 residues. V was cut by 5 bases and J by 4 bases, with 12 bases left in between. In nucleotides, the CDR3 is TGTGCCAGCAGCCTACGGGATGGGTACGAGCAGTACTTC. The encoded protein is CASSLRDGYEQYF.

This clone was counted a few times. This chain joins TRBV7-2 and TRBJ2-3, with D possibly matching TRBD1 (5 bases). V shed 5 bases and J shed 2 bases, with 11 bases lying between them. CDR3 length: 14 residues. Germline V lookup: CDR1 SGHTA, CDR2 FQGNSA. CDR3 bases: TGTGCCAGCAGCCCGCGACAGACCACAGATACGCAGTATTTT. It translates to CASSPRQTTDTQYF. The complete variable domain, with remaining parts taken from reference TRBV7-2 and TRBJ2-3, reads GAGVSQSPSNKVTEKGKDVELRCDPISGHTALYWYRQSLGQGLEFLIYFQGNSAPDKSGLPSDRFSAERTGGSVSTLTIQRTQQEDSAVYLCASSPRQTTDTQYFGPGTRLTVL.